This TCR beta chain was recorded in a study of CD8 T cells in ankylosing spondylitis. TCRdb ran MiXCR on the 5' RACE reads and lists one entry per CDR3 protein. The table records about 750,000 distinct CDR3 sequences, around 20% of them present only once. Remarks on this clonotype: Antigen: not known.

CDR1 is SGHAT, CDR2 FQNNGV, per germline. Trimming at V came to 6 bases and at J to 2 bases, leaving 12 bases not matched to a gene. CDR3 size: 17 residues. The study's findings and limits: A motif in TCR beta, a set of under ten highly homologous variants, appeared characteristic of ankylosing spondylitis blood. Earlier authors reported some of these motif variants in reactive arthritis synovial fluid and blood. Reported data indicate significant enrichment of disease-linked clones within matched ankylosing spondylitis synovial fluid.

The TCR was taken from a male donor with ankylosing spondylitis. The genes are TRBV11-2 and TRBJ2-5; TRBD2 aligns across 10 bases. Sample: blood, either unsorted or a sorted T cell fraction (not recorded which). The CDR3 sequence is CASRPVGSSGRQETQYF. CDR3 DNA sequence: TGTGCCAGCAGGCCGGTGGGGTCTAGCGGGAGACAAGAGACCCAGTACTTC.